The clone carrying this T cell receptor beta chain was seen once. Methods used by the authors: By means of reference gene primer amplification, nucleated cell counts were estimated. Generated by immunoSEQ multiplex PCR, the TCRdb table keeps only in-frame clones and is missing some. The DNA gave D and trimming, while V, J and clone size come from that table. The table lists tens of thousands of clones, more than 75% of them singletons, with under 9% in the top ten. These data originate in a study of blood T cell repertoires in COVID-19. Background on the study: PBMCs, B-cell-depleted T cells, or T cells were the source of the cDNA or gDNA that made up the material.

The sequencing sample was made of peripheral blood. This clonotype was sampled from a man in his 70s with active or convalescent COVID-19.

CDR3 sequence: CASSPQDSANTGELFF. For the CDR3, the DNA is TGTGCCAGCAGCCCGCAGGACTCGGCGAACACCGGGGAGCTGTTTTTT. The chain recombines TRBV7-3 with TRBJ2-2, with D perhaps TRBD2 (5 bases). This CDR3 comprises 16 residues. The V gene lost 5 bases and the J gene lost 0 bases, with 13 bases spanning the gap. Germline lookup yields CDR1 SGHTA and CDR2 FQGTGA.